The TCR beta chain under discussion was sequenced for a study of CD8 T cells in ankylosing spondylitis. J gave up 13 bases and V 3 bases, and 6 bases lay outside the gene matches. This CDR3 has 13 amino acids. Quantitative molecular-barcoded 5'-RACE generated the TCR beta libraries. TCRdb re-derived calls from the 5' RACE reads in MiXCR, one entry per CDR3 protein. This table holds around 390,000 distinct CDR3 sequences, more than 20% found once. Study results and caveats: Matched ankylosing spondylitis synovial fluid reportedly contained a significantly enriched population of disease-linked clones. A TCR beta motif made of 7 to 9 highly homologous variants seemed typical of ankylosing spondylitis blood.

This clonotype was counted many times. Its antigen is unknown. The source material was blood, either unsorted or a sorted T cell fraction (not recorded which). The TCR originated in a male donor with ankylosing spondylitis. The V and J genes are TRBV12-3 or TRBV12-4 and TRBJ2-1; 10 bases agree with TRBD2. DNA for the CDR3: TGTGCCAGCAGTTTGAAGCGGGAGGGCCATCAGTTCTTC. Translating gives CASSLKREGHQFF.